The text below deals with one T cell receptor (beta chain). The antigen remains unidentified. This specimen belongs to a study of vaccination and CD4 T cells after COVID-19. Overall study context: Post-vaccine sample collection happened at a median of about 72 days after dose two, ranging 14 to 241. The cells in question were stimulated using overlapping spike peptides derived from SARS-CoV-2, HCoV-NL63, HCoV-OC43 and HCoV-229E.

As for treatment: approximately 10-day PBMC culture with coronavirus spike peptide pools or control peptides (ViraFEST assay). V shed 6 bases and J shed 10 bases, with 18 bases lying between them. Germline assignment: CDR1 SEHNR and CDR2 FQNEAQ (reference sequence). The CDR3 spans 13 residues. CD4+ T cells that had been cultured provided DNA sequenced with the Oncomine TCR Beta short-read assay. Cultures of CD4+ T cells served as the source for extracting genomic DNA. TCRdb itself ran the PCR reads through MiXCR, one entry per CDR3 protein. The sample records more than 9,000 distinct CDR3 sequences, under 50% being singletons.

The sequenced sample was cultured CD4+ T cells from blood, obtained after SARS-CoV-2 vaccination. This chain joins TRBV7-9 and TRBJ1-1; D possibly corresponds to TRBD1 (5 bases). This clonotype was obtained from a human donor with COVID-19. The CDR3 region is CASSPGGEGLAFF. CDR3 DNA sequence: TGTGCCAGCAGTCCCGGGGGAGAGGGGTTAGCTTTCTTT.